The 23 T cell receptor beta chains given below trace back to one sample, sequenced in a study of TIL therapy for anti-PD-1-resistant metastatic lung cancer. This sample's time point: pre-treatment sample, taken before nivolumab and TIL therapy. Tumor tissue came from excised metastases, mostly pleural nodules or supraclavicular lymph nodes. The libraries were made with immunoSEQ v3. Generated by immunoSEQ multiplex PCR, the TCRdb table keeps only in-frame clones and is missing some. Here the sample spans approximately 24,000 clones, 72% being singletons. This material consisted of tumor tissue, taken at baseline. The receptors shown here come from a person between 25 and 80 years old with non-small cell lung cancer.

The chain is built from TRBV28 and TRBJ1-4; D is possibly TRBD1 (5 bases). The CDR3 consists of 14 residues. Trimming cost V 6 bases and J 8 bases, with 16 bases left between them. Germline V gene data show CDR1 as MDHEN and CDR2 as SYDVKM. The CDR3 DNA sequence: TGTGCCAGCAGCGTACCGCCGCCAGGGGAAAAACTGTTTTTT. Translating it yields CASSVPPPGEKLFF.

This clone was seen just once. This rearrangement joins TRBV5-1 to TRBJ2-3; perhaps D is TRBD1 or TRBD2 (5 bases each). Germline loops: CDR1 SGHRS, CDR2 YFSETQ. The CDR3 totals 14 residues. Trimming took off 5 bases at V and 1 base at J, with 11 bases between the two ends. CDR3 protein: CASSEGRGTDTQYF. The DNA for the CDR3 is TGCGCCAGCAGTGAGGGGCGGGGCACAGATACGCAGTATTTT.

The chain is built from TRBV5-6 and TRBJ2-1; TRBD2 aligns across 7 bases. The V gene's germline CDR1 is SGHDT and CDR2 YYEEEE. V was clipped by 3 bases and J by 0 bases; unmatched bases: 6. The CDR3 spans 16 residues. CDR3 region: CASSWDGGSSYNEQFF. Here the CDR3 DNA reads TGTGCCAGCAGCTGGGACGGGGGGAGCTCCTACAATGAGCAGTTCTTC.

The chain is built from TRBV7-7 and TRBJ2-7; no clear D. The CDR3 consists of 13 residues. From germline, CDR1 is SSHAT and CDR2 FNYEAQ (reference sequence). Trimming took off 2 bases at V and 5 bases at J, with 10 bases between the two ends. DNA for the CDR3: TGTGCCAGCAGCTTAATGGAAGGGCACGAGCAGTACTTC. This sequence encodes CASSLMEGHEQYF.

The genes are TRBV2 and TRBJ2-7; TRBD1 or TRBD2 may be the D gene (6 bases each). This CDR3 has 14 amino acids. The germline gives CDR1 SNHLY, CDR2 FYNNEI. The V gene lost 6 bases and the J gene lost 0 bases, with 12 bases spanning the gap. The CDR3, as DNA: TGTGCCAGCAGCACAGGGAGGAGCTCCTACGAGCAGTACTTC. Its translation is CASSTGRSSYEQYF.

This chain connects TRBV9 to TRBJ1-3; TRBD1 matches at 7 bases. Germline lookup yields CDR1 SGDLS and CDR2 YYNGEE. The CDR3 contains 20 residues. The J segment lost 0 bases and the V segment lost 3 bases, leaving 18 bases of the junction unmatched. CDR3 in amino acids: CASSAAGVKGQLGSGNTIYF. The CDR3 coding sequence is TGTGCCAGCAGCGCAGCAGGGGTTAAGGGACAGTTAGGCTCTGGAAACACCATATATTTT.

The chain recombines TRBV7-9 with TRBJ2-1; TRBD2 matches 12 bases. J lost 4 bases, V lost 2 bases, and 0 bases had no gene match. Germline values: CDR1 SEHNR, CDR2 FQNEAQ (reference sequence). The CDR3 totals 15 residues. This CDR3 reads CASSLTSGGYNEQFF. CDR3 nucleotides: TGTGCCAGCAGCTTAACTAGCGGGGGGTACAATGAGCAGTTCTTC. Looking up the rest from reference TRBV7-9 and TRBJ2-1 gives the full variable domain: DTGVSQNPRHKITKRGQNVTFRCDPISEHNRLYWYRQTLGQGPEFLTYFQNEAQLEKSRLLSDRFSAERPKGSFSTLEIQRTEQGDSAMYLCASSLTSGGYNEQFFGPGTRLTVL.

The chain employs TRBV11-2 and TRBJ2-5; a possible D gene is TRBD2 (6 bases). The CDR3 consists of 13 residues. In germline, CDR1 is SGHAT, CDR2 FQNNGV. V lost 5 bases and J lost 1, with 8 bases in between. The chain's CDR3 is CASSPGSQETQYF. The CDR3 DNA reads TGTGCCAGCAGCCCCGGGAGCCAAGAGACCCAGTACTTC.

The chain links TRBV6-6 to TRBJ2-2; no reliable D call. The CDR3 extends over 12 amino acids. Germline CDR1 and CDR2: MNHNY and SVGAGI (reference sequence). Trimming stripped 6 bases from V and 5 bases from J, with 7 bases between. CDR3 loop: CASRLGTGELFF. CDR3 sequence (DNA): TGTGCCAGCAGACTGGGAACCGGGGAGCTGTTTTTT.

The J gene is TRBJ1-4, the V gene TRBV5-1, with D maybe TRBD1 (5 bases). Trimming left V 0 bases short and J 7 bases short, with 10 bases between. The CDR3 loop spans 14 amino acids. The germline gives CDR1 SGHRS, CDR2 YFSETQ. The CDR3 spells CASSLGGDGEKLFF. CDR3 nucleotide sequence: TGCGCCAGCAGCTTGGGAGGGGATGGTGAAAAACTGTTTTTT.

This chain links TRBV11-2 with TRBJ2-7; 9 positions match TRBD2. This CDR3 region has 15 residues. The germline V gene encodes CDR1 SGHAT and CDR2 FQNNGV. With 1 base clipped from V and 6 bases from J, the junction kept 7 bases outside the gene matches. The CDR3 region has the DNA TGTGCCAGCAGCTTAGTACGGCGGGGGGGCGGCGAGCAGTACTTC. It is translated as CASSLVRRGGGEQYF.

The chain links TRBV7-9 to TRBJ2-7; no reliable D call. The CDR3 runs to 13 residues. V was shortened by 2 bases and J by 3 bases, with 8 bases between the two germline ends. Per the germline V gene, CDR1 is SEHNR and CDR2 is FQNEAQ (reference sequence). In DNA, the CDR3 is TGTGCCAGCAGCTTACTCATTTACTACGAGCAGTACTTC. This sequence encodes CASSLLIYYEQYF. Based on the CDR3 plus reference TRBV7-9 and TRBJ2-7, the full variable domain is DTGVSQNPRHKITKRGQNVTFRCDPISEHNRLYWYRQTLGQGPEFLTYFQNEAQLEKSRLLSDRFSAERPKGSFSTLEIQRTEQGDSAMYLCASSLLIYYEQYFGPGTRLTVT.

By its share, this clone is medium-sized (0.01 to 0.1%). The chain combines TRBV11-2 with TRBJ1-1; tentative D call: TRBD1 (5 bases). CDR3 length: 13 residues. The germline CDR1 and CDR2 sequences are SGHAT and FQNNGV. Between the trimmed V and J ends, which lost 5 bases and 1 base, there was a span of 8 bases. The CDR3 DNA is TGTGCCAGCAGCCCAACAGGGAACACTGAAGCTTTCTTT. Protein: CASSPTGNTEAFF.

In its sample, this clone was seen a few times. The V and J genes are TRBV6-6 and TRBJ2-7; D is undetermined. The CDR3 contains 14 residues. CDR1 is MNHNY and CDR2 is SVGAGI in the germline V gene (reference sequence). Trimming took off 6 bases at V and 0 bases at J, with 12 bases between the two ends. The CDR3 region is CASRASPNSYEQYF. CDR3 bases: TGTGCCAGCAGAGCCTCCCCTAACTCCTACGAGCAGTACTTC.

The chain couples TRBV7-2 to TRBJ2-7, with D perhaps matching TRBD1 (5 bases). V was pared by 0 bases and J by 3 bases, with 12 bases between. The CDR3 loop spans 15 amino acids. Germline V gives CDR1 SGHTA, CDR2 FQGNSA. The CDR3 sequence is CASSLAPTVDYEQYF. Written as DNA, the CDR3 is TGTGCCAGCAGCTTAGCCCCGACAGTCGACTACGAGCAGTACTTC.

This chain links TRBV5-4 with TRBJ2-3; 7 nucleotides align to TRBD2. Germline values: CDR1 SGHNT, CDR2 YYREEE (reference sequence). The CDR3 sequence is 16 residues long. After removal of 0 bases from V and 3 bases from J, the junction contained 7 bases not matched to a gene. CDR3 coding DNA: TGTGCCAGCAGCTTGGATCGCGGGGGTGGAACAGATACGCAGTATTTT. It codes for CASSLDRGGGTDTQYF.

V and J are TRBV5-1 and TRBJ2-7, with 9 nucleotides matching TRBD1. After removal of 7 bases from V and 3 bases from J, the junction contained 5 bases not matched to a gene. Germline lookup yields CDR1 SGHRS and CDR2 YFSETQ. The CDR3 covers 13 residues. The CDR3 sequence is CASGEGQGYEQYF. CDR3 bases: TGCGCCAGCGGGGAGGGACAGGGCTACGAGCAGTACTTC.

The chain combines TRBV11-2 with TRBJ2-5, with 7 bases fitting TRBD2. CDR3 size: 13 residues. Trimming at V came to 2 bases and at J to 5 bases, leaving 2 bases not matched to a gene. CDR1 SGHAT and CDR2 FQNNGV come from the germline V gene. This chain's CDR3 is CASSLPGGETQYF. Here the CDR3 DNA reads TGTGCCAGCAGCTTACCCGGGGGGGAGACCCAGTACTTC.

V and J are TRBV29-1 and TRBJ2-2, with D perhaps TRBD1 (8 bases). The CDR3 consists of 13 residues. With 2 bases removed from V and 7 bases from J, the gap between germline ends came to 11 bases. Germline V gene sequence: CDR1 SQVTM, CDR2 ANQGSEA. Written as DNA, the CDR3 is TGCAGCGTTGAAACAGGGGGGGACGGGGAGCTGTTTTTT. As protein: CSVETGGDGELFF.

The V call is TRBV13, the J call TRBJ2-1, with 10 bases fitting TRBD2. The CDR3 spans 16 residues. Germline-derived CDR1 and CDR2 are PRHDT and FYEKMQ (reference sequence). With V trimmed by 1 base and J by 4 bases, 4 bases remained unmatched. The CDR3 bases are TGTGCCAGCAGCTTAGACTGGACTAGCGGATACAATGAGCAGTTCTTC. Amino acids: CASSLDWTSGYNEQFF.

This chain uses TRBV7-9 with TRBJ2-5; 8 bases are shared with TRBD1. V gave up 6 bases and J gave up 2 bases; unmatched junction bases: 2. Looked up from germline, CDR1 is SEHNR and CDR2 is FQNEAQ (reference sequence). The length of the CDR3 is 13 residues. The CDR3 reads CASRQGGQETQYF. DNA of the CDR3: TGTGCCAGCAGACAGGGGGGACAAGAGACCCAGTACTTC.

The chain recombines TRBV2 with TRBJ2-7; unclear D gene. The V end was cut by 6 bases, the J end by 0 bases, with 21 bases between. The CDR3 contains 17 residues. Germline V gene data show CDR1 as SNHLY and CDR2 as FYNNEI. The CDR3 bases are TGTGCCAGCAGCCCCAACCTCTTCCGAACCACCTCCTACGAGCAGTACTTC. Protein product: CASSPNLFRTTSYEQYF. The whole variable domain, filled in from reference TRBV2 and TRBJ2-7, reads EPEVTQTPSHQVTQMGQEVILRCVPISNHLYFYWYRQILGQKVEFLVSFYNNEISEKSEIFDDQFSVERPDGSNFTLKIRSTKLEDSAMYFCASSPNLFRTTSYEQYFGPGTRLTVT.

This chain joins TRBV5-8 and TRBJ2-2; TRBD1 agrees at 9 bases. Germline CDR1 and CDR2: SGHTS and YDEGEE. This CDR3 has 17 residues. V shed 0 bases and J 6 bases; nucleotides not matched to a gene: 9. The CDR3 bases are TGTGCCAGCAGCTTGGACGGGACAGGGCCAAACGCCGGGGAGCTGTTTTTT. Encoded protein: CASSLDGTGPNAGELFF.